This T cell receptor (beta chain) was obtained from a study of blood T cell repertoires in COVID-19. Study information: There were acute and convalescent COVID-19 samples, and they came from the United States, Italy and Spain. PBMCs, B-cell-depleted T cells, or T cells were the source of the cDNA or gDNA that made up the material.

The V gene end was trimmed by 3 bases and the J gene end by 1 base; junction bases not matched to a gene: 5. CDR1 PRHDT and CDR2 FYEKMQ come from the germline V gene (reference sequence). This CDR3 contains 15 residues. Per the original data handling: Using reference gene primer amplification, nucleated cell counts were estimated. Only in-frame clones appear in the TCRdb table, and some are missing; sequencing was by immunoSEQ multiplex PCR. V and J calls and clone size are as listed in that table; D and trimming were resolved from the DNA. The sample consists of some 180,000 clones, roughly 73% of them appearing once.

The TCR originated in an elderly woman with active or convalescent COVID-19. The V and J genes are TRBV13 and TRBJ1-1, with 7 bases identical to TRBD1. The material sequenced was peripheral blood. CDR3 nucleotide sequence: TGTGCCAGCAGCTTTAACAGGGGATGGAACACTGAAGCTTTCTTT. Its translation: CASSFNRGWNTEAFF.